Included here is one T cell receptor (beta chain) sequence, with context. Libraries were prepared by immunoSEQ multiplex PCR; TCRdb keeps only in-frame clonotypes and omits some of them. This sample has 200,000 to 300,000 clones; roughly 89% occur once, and the top ten carry 2.6%. This specimen belongs to a study of cytomegalovirus exposure and HLA in healthy donors. The V gene end was trimmed by 8 bases and the J gene end by 1 base; junction bases not matched to a gene: 11. CDR1 is MDHEN, CDR2 SYDVKM, per germline. This CDR3 contains 16 residues. Among the 90 to 150 subjects of the validation cohort, separate from the approximately 670-subject first cohort, were the donors.

The chain has TRBV28 and TRBJ1-5, with 7 nucleotides matching TRBD1. The clonotype was recovered from a man younger than 30 in good health and CMV-seronegative. The specimen was PBMCs. The CDR3: CASSIRPTGSNQPQHF. In DNA, the CDR3 is TGTGCCAGCTCTATCCGACCGACAGGGAGCAATCAGCCCCAGCATTTT.